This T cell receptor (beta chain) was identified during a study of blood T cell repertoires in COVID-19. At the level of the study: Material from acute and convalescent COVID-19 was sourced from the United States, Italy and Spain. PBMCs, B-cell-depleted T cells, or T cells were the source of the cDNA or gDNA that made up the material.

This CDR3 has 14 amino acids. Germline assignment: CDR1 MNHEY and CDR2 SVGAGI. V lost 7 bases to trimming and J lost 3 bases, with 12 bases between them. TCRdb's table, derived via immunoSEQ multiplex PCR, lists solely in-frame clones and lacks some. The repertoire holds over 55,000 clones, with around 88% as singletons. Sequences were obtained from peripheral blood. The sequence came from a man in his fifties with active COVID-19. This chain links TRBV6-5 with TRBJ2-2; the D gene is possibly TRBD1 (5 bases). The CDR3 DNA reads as TGTGCCAGCAAAGGGCAGGGATACACCGGGGAGCTGTTTTTT. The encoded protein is CASKGQGYTGELFF.